This T cell receptor (beta chain) was sequenced during a study of T cell responses to AZD1222 COVID-19 vaccine. V gave up 7 bases and J gave up 5 bases, with 23 bases separating them. The V gene's germline CDR1 is SGHVS and CDR2 FQNEAQ. The CDR3 has 16 residues. Study results and caveats: The sample set comprised mostly white British donors with more females, and clonal diversity was possibly underestimated.

TCRdb's copy holds only in-frame clones and misses some; the assay was immunoSEQ multiplex PCR. This table has about 78,000 clones, approximately 85% appearing once. On this clone: Its antigen is undetermined.

This clonotype originated in an adult in good health. Material: peripheral blood, obtained on day 0 of MenACWY control vaccination. This chain joins TRBV7-8 and TRBJ1-1; maybe TRBD1 (6 bases). CDR3 amino acids: CASTFTTGRFWTEAFF. DNA for the CDR3: TGTGCCAGCACCTTCACCACAGGGCGCTTTTGGACTGAAGCTTTCTTT.